This entry lists 13 T cell receptor beta chains sequenced from one sample in a study of identical twins. Each CDR3 protein is one row after TCRdb ran MiXCR on the 5' RACE reads. The table records under 300,000 distinct CDR3 sequences, under 8.5% of them present only once. These data were also reused for a study on T cells expressing NK-cell markers.

The sequencing input was CD8+ T cells sorted from blood. The receptors here all came from a woman aged 18-29 years in good health.

The chain is built from TRBV9 and TRBJ2-1, with TRBD2 identical over 9 bases. Germline-derived CDR1 and CDR2 are SGDLS and YYNGEE. The V gene end was trimmed by 0 bases and the J gene end by 8 bases; junction bases not matched to a gene: 6. The CDR3 spans 15 residues. The CDR3 here is CASSVEGTSSHEQFF. In DNA form, the CDR3 reads TGTGCCAGCAGCGTAGAAGGGACTAGCTCTCATGAGCAGTTCTTC.

This clonotype was detected a few times. The genes are TRBV6-2 or TRBV6-3 and TRBJ2-7; 7 bases match TRBD1. Germline values: CDR1 MNHEY, CDR2 SVGEGT. There are 15 residues in the CDR3. J gave up 7 bases and V 6 bases, and 15 bases lay outside the gene matches. The CDR3 region is CASRARGGAFLEQYF. CDR3 bases: TGTGCCAGCAGAGCCCGAGGGGGCGCCTTTTTAGAGCAGTACTTC.

This sequence joins TRBV12-3 or TRBV12-4 and TRBJ1-1; D not resolved. The ends were cut back, 3 bases at V and 2 bases at J, with 13 bases in the middle. The CDR3 loop spans 15 amino acids. The chain's CDR3 is CASSFTDTTNTEAFF. The CDR3 bases are TGTGCCAGCAGTTTTACCGACACAACCAACACTGAAGCTTTCTTT.

This clonotype was recorded only once. V is TRBV2 and J is TRBJ2-7, with 11 nucleotides matching TRBD2. The CDR3 extends over 17 amino acids. V trimming: 8 bases; J trimming: 4 bases; junction bases outside the gene matches: 16. Germline CDR1 is SNHLY and CDR2 is FYNNEI. The CDR3 bases are TGTGCCAGCGGGGGACTAGCGGAGCACGAGGAGGTATACGAGCAGTACTTC. Amino acids: CASGGLAEHEEVYEQYF.

This clonotype was detected ten times or more. The chain uses TRBV5-1 and TRBJ1-4; D remains unclear. The V gene's germline CDR1 is SGHRS and CDR2 YFSETQ. This CDR3 is 17 amino acids long. The V and J ends lost 0 bases and 2 bases respectively, with 14 bases between them. This CDR3 is CASSLGDGVLTNEKLFF. The DNA for the CDR3 is TGCGCCAGCAGCTTGGGCGACGGGGTTTTGACTAATGAAAAACTGTTTTTT.

V usage is TRBV27 and J usage is TRBJ2-1; D is unresolved. This CDR3 is built from 16 residues. Between the trimmed V and J ends, which lost 2 bases and 3 bases, there was a span of 14 bases. Germline CDR1 MNHEY, CDR2 SMNVEV (reference sequence). The CDR3 DNA is TGTGCCAGCAGTTTAAGTCCTAGTGGTAGCTACAATGAGCAGTTCTTC. Translating it yields CASSLSPSGSYNEQFF.

This clonotype was seen a handful of times. The V gene is TRBV7-3, the J gene TRBJ2-1; 9 nucleotides match TRBD1. The germline CDR1 and CDR2 sequences are SGHTA and FQGTGA. The CDR3 length is 15 residues. V gave up 5 bases and J gave up 8 bases; unmatched junction bases: 10. CDR3 sequence (DNA): TGTGCCAGCAGCCCCCAGGGACAGGGTTTACATGAGCAGTTCTTC. It codes for CASSPQGQGLHEQFF.

This clonotype came up once. This chain joins TRBV9 and TRBJ2-1; 11 bases agree with TRBD2. The V segment lost 1 base and the J segment 6 bases; nucleotides outside the gene matches: 6. CDR1 is SGDLS, CDR2 YYNGEE, per germline. CDR3 size: 16 residues. The chain's CDR3 is CASSVLAGGPANEQFF. As DNA, the CDR3 is TGTGCCAGCAGCGTATTAGCGGGGGGGCCCGCCAATGAGCAGTTCTTC. Full variable domain (outside the CDR3, taken from reference TRBV9 and TRBJ2-1): DSGVTQTPKHLITATGQRVTLRCSPRSGDLSVYWYQQSLDQGLQFLIQYYNGEERAKGNILERFSAQQFPDLHSELNLSSLELGDSALYFCASSVLAGGPANEQFFGPGTRLTVL.

This clonotype occurred a few times. V and J are TRBV11-2 and TRBJ2-1, with 13 bases identical to TRBD2. The CDR3 spans 19 residues. Germline assignment: CDR1 SGHAT and CDR2 FQNNGV. V lost 5 bases and J lost 3; bases outside the gene matches: 13. For the CDR3, the DNA is TGTGCCAGCAGCCCTTACTTACTAGCGGGAGGGCCCATCTACAATGAGCAGTTCTTC. The encoded protein is CASSPYLLAGGPIYNEQFF.

This chain connects TRBV4-2 to TRBJ2-3; 9 nucleotides match TRBD2. This CDR3 spans 16 amino acids. The ends lost 4 bases at V and 7 bases at J; junction bases unmatched: 12. The germline gives CDR1 LGHNA, CDR2 YNFKEQ. The CDR3 nucleotides read TGTGCCAGCAGCCCCCCAGCGGGGGGTGTCGAAAATACGCAGTATTTT. Its translation is CASSPPAGGVENTQYF.

V is TRBV27 and J is TRBJ2-5, with 8 bases matching TRBD2. The CDR3 consists of 17 residues. Losses at the gene ends were 7 bases for V and 4 bases for J; bases not matched to a gene: 17. Looked up from germline, CDR1 is MNHEY and CDR2 is SMNVEV (reference sequence). The DNA of the CDR3 is TGTGCCAGCACCCCCCTGGCCGGGGGACTAGGTCGAGAGACCCAGTACTTC. This translates into CASTPLAGGLGRETQYF.

The chain couples TRBV7-9 to TRBJ2-1; TRBD2 agrees at 11 bases. Germline assignment: CDR1 SEHNR and CDR2 FQNEAQ (reference sequence). Losses at the gene ends were 5 bases for V and 5 bases for J; bases not matched to a gene: 8. The CDR3 runs 16 residues. The CDR3 reads CASSKGLAEVHNEQFF. The CDR3 DNA reads as TGTGCCAGCAGCAAGGGACTAGCGGAAGTACACAATGAGCAGTTCTTC.

This clonotype was counted ten times or more. The V and J genes are TRBV7-2 and TRBJ2-1; D gene uncertain. V gave up 2 bases and J gave up 7 bases, with 15 bases separating them. The CDR3 extends over 15 amino acids. Germline CDR1 is SGHTA and CDR2 is FQGNSA. The CDR3 here is CASSLHGALGNEQFF. The CDR3 DNA is TGTGCCAGCAGCTTACACGGAGCCTTGGGGAATGAGCAGTTCTTC.